The 2 T cell receptor beta chains presented below share a single source sample, sequenced in a study of T-cell memory formation after mild COVID-19. One entry per CDR3 protein results from TCRdb running MiXCR on the 5' RACE reads. The sample carries some 600,000 distinct CDR3 sequences, approximately 15% recorded once. The material sequenced was PBMCs or a T cell subset sorted from them (not recorded which). The receptor set was obtained from an adult woman who had mild COVID-19 (a few samples of this study predate the infection). Cell type and time point are not known.

This clonotype appeared a few times. The chain recombines TRBV9 with TRBJ2-3; D is possibly TRBD1 or TRBD2 (6 bases each). Between the trimmed V and J ends, which lost 5 bases and 11 bases, there was a span of 15 bases. The V gene's germline CDR1 is SGDLS and CDR2 YYNGEE. This CDR3 has 12 residues. In DNA form, the CDR3 reads TGTGCCAGCAGTGAGGAGGGGGGTAAGCAGTATTTT. This translates into CASSEEGGKQYF.

This chain uses TRBV7-2 with TRBJ2-7; 7 bases line up with TRBD2. The CDR3 has 16 residues. V trimming: 0 bases; J trimming: 2 bases; junction bases outside the gene matches: 7. In germline, CDR1 is SGHTA, CDR2 FQGNSA. The CDR3 is CASSLAPSGSPYEQYF. In DNA form, the CDR3 reads TGTGCCAGCAGCTTAGCCCCTAGCGGTTCCCCCTACGAGCAGTACTTC.